What follows describes a single TCR beta chain. Profiled with immunoSEQ multiplex PCR; TCRdb holds only in-frame clones, not every one. The sample consists of some 90,000 clones, about 90% of them appearing once. The data belong to a study of cytomegalovirus exposure and HLA in healthy donors. Looked up from germline, CDR1 is LGHNT and CDR2 is FRNRAP. This CDR3 region has 16 residues. The V end was cut by 2 bases, the J end by 6 bases, with 18 bases between. Sequencing was done on a sample of PBMCs. This chain connects TRBV12-5 to TRBJ2-3, with a possible D match to TRBD1 (6 bases). The sequence came from a man aged 18 to 30 in good health and CMV-seropositive. The CDR3 is CASGLRTASIIDTQYF. CDR3 DNA sequence: TGTGCTAGTGGTTTGCGGACAGCGTCGATTATCGATACGCAGTATTTT.